The 27 T cell receptor beta chains reported below all come from one sample, sequenced in a study of immune heterogeneity within non-small cell lung tumors. It was with 32 V and 13 J primers that multiplex PCR amplified TCR beta CDR3. TCRdb recomputed calls from the multiplex PCR reads with MiXCR, one row per CDR3 protein. The table has about 10,000 distinct CDR3 sequences, around 17% seen once; the top ten hold under 4.5%. Template material comprised bulk tumor genomic DNA at approximately 650 ng per sample. The authors collected several far-apart biopsies from each primary tumor during surgery. Before undergoing curative surgery, patients had newly diagnosed non-small cell lung cancer that was untreated. Sequences were obtained from lung tumor tissue. The receptors were sampled from a man between 35 and 55 years old with non-small cell lung cancer.

This clonotype was found a few times. This chain connects TRBV3-1 to TRBJ2-3; D is uncertain. CDR1 and CDR2 (germline): LGHDT, YNNKEL (reference sequence). The CDR3 extends over 14 amino acids. With 5 bases removed from V and 4 bases from J, the gap between germline ends came to 13 bases. The CDR3 reads CASSDQAVADTQYF. CDR3 coding DNA: TGTGCCAGCAGCGATCAGGCGGTGGCAGATACGCAGTATTTT.

In the case of this clonotype: A single base separates this from a much larger clone, so it may be a read error. Here the CDR3 DNA reads TGTGCCAGCAGCCCTACCTTGCAGGGGGCTCATGAAGATACGCAGTATTTT. This encodes CASSPTLQGAHEDTQYF. The genes are TRBV16 and TRBJ2-3; 8 positions agree with TRBD1. Germline V gene lookup returns CDR1 KGHSY and CDR2 FQNENV. The CDR3 is 17 residues long. J was trimmed by 5 bases and V by 4 bases; bases with no gene match: 14.

This clonotype is medium-sized by share. The chain carries TRBV30 and TRBJ2-1; 9 nucleotides agree with TRBD2. Germline-derived CDR1 and CDR2 are GTSNPN and SVGIG (reference sequence). Trimming cost V 2 bases and J 7 bases; bases outside gene matches: 9. The CDR3 spans 15 residues. The CDR3 DNA reads as TGTGCCTGGAGTCCCCCTAGCGGGATGAGGAATGAGCAGTTCTTC. This sequence encodes CAWSPPSGMRNEQFF.

This clonotype was seen only a few times. The J gene is TRBJ2-7, the V gene TRBV18; D remains ambiguous. V was trimmed by 3 bases and J by 2 bases, leaving 11 bases between them. The CDR3 totals 14 residues. Germline assignment: CDR1 KGHSH and CDR2 LQKENI. CDR3 sequence (DNA): TGTGCCAGCTCACCCCGGACCCCCGCCTACGAGCAGTACTTC. This sequence encodes CASSPRTPAYEQYF.

This clonotype was seen a handful of times. The rearrangement joins TRBV5-4 to TRBJ2-7; the match to TRBD1 covers 7 bases. The ends lost 9 bases at V and 7 bases at J; junction bases unmatched: 10. CDR3 length: 12 residues. Germline CDR1 is SGHNT and CDR2 is YYREEE (reference sequence). CDR3 residues: CATGQDLGEQYF. The CDR3 DNA sequence: TGTGCCACCGGACAGGACTTAGGGGAGCAGTACTTC.

In regard to this clonotype: A read error may explain this, as a much larger clone is one base away. This sequence joins TRBV10-3 and TRBJ2-1; 7 nucleotides agree with TRBD1. The CDR3 has 15 amino acids. CDR1 and CDR2 from the germline V gene are ENHRY and SYGVKD. CDR3 region: CAISGAQTGSNERFF. CDR3 nucleotide sequence: TGTGCCATCAGTGGGGCACAGACAGGGAGCAATGAGCGGTTCTTC.

By sample share, this clonotype is medium-sized. This chain connects TRBV19 to TRBJ1-2; 7 positions agree with TRBD1. Per the germline V gene, CDR1 is LNHDA and CDR2 is SQIVND (reference sequence). Germline trimming cut 6 bases from V and 4 bases from J; bases unmatched to any gene: 5. The CDR3 consists of 13 residues. In DNA, the CDR3 is TGTGCCAGTAGACAGGGACAGACCTATGGCTACACCTTC. Its protein product is CASRQGQTYGYTF.

This clonotype is deemed medium-sized. The chain uses TRBV19 and TRBJ1-1; D is ambiguous. The V end lost 2 bases, the J end lost 1 base, and 14 bases lay between the germline ends. CDR3 length: 16 amino acids. CDR1 LNHDA and CDR2 SQIVND come from the germline V gene (reference sequence). Written as DNA, the CDR3 is TGTGCCAGTAGTATACTTTGGGAGTCCACGAACACTGAAGCTTTCTTT. Its translation is CASSILWESTNTEAFF.

By share, this clonotype ranks as medium-sized. The J gene is TRBJ1-1, the V gene TRBV4-1; a possible D gene is TRBD1 (5 bases). V was clipped by 0 bases and J by 2 bases, with 16 bases between them. The length of the CDR3 is 17 residues. CDR1 is MGHRA, CDR2 YSYEKL, per germline. Here the CDR3 reads CASSQEPPGWGNTEAFF. As DNA, the CDR3 is TGCGCCAGCAGCCAAGAACCCCCAGGGTGGGGAAACACTGAAGCTTTCTTT.

Comment on this clonotype: One end of the junction does not line up with germline, which may come from a read error. The chain recombines TRBV4-2 with TRBJ1-4; D is perhaps TRBD1 (5 bases). Germline V gene lookup returns CDR1 LGHNA and CDR2 YNFKEQ. The CDR3 is 15 residues long. The CDR3 DNA follows: TGTGCCAGCAGCTACTGGGACGGGGAAAATGAAGAACTGTTTTTT. It translates to CASSYWDGENEELFF.

This clonotype has a count of ten or more. The CDR3 bases are TGTGCCAGCAAATCCGGGACAGGGGACTACGAGCAGTACTTC. This gives the protein CASKSGTGDYEQYF. The chain joins TRBV2 to TRBJ2-7; TRBD1 aligns across 10 bases. The V and J ends lost 7 bases and 3 bases, in that order; junction bases with no gene match: 6. CDR1 is SNHLY, CDR2 FYNNEI, per germline. This CDR3 is 14 amino acids long.

This clonotype was observed at least ten times. The chain joins TRBV7-2 to TRBJ2-1, with 10 bases aligning to TRBD1. The germline V gene encodes CDR1 SGHTA and CDR2 FQGNSA. The CDR3 totals 18 residues. The V segment lost 0 bases and the J segment 3 bases; nucleotides outside the gene matches: 8. As DNA, the CDR3 is TGTGCCAGCAGCTTAGCGTGGGGGACAGGGGACAGCTACAATGAGCAGTTCTTC. Its protein is CASSLAWGTGDSYNEQFF.

By frequency in the sample, this clonotype is medium-sized (0.01 to 0.1%). The chain uses TRBV5-1 and TRBJ1-2; D remains unclear. The CDR3 contains 14 residues. The V gene lost 0 bases and the J gene lost 7 bases, with 13 bases spanning the gap. Looked up from germline, CDR1 is SGHRS and CDR2 is YFSETQ. CDR3 loop: CASSLAQLNRGYTF. The CDR3 DNA follows: TGCGCCAGCAGCTTGGCACAGTTGAATCGTGGCTACACCTTC.

This clonotype is labeled as medium-sized (0.01 to 0.1%). This chain joins TRBV6-2 or TRBV6-3 and TRBJ1-5, with TRBD1 identical over 8 bases. V dropped 6 bases and J dropped 0; count of bases not matched to a gene: 7. Germline V gene data show CDR1 as MNHEY and CDR2 as SVGEGT. The CDR3 loop spans 16 amino acids. CDR3 protein: CASSLSQGASNQPQHF. CDR3 coding DNA: TGTGCCAGCAGCTTAAGTCAGGGGGCTAGCAATCAGCCCCAGCATTTT.

This clonotype was seen many times. The chain uses TRBV10-3 and TRBJ2-2; the D gene is possibly TRBD2 (5 bases). Germline values: CDR1 ENHRY, CDR2 SYGVKD. The V gene lost 6 bases and the J gene lost 0 bases, with 14 bases spanning the gap. The CDR3 consists of 16 residues. The CDR3 nucleotides read TGTGCCATCAGGGGATCCCGGGGTCCGAACACCGGGGAGCTGTTTTTT. Residues: CAIRGSRGPNTGELFF.

By share, this clonotype ranks as medium-sized. This sequence joins TRBV7-3 and TRBJ2-7, with D tentatively TRBD2 (6 bases). There are 10 residues in the CDR3. Trimming took off 8 bases at V and 4 bases at J, with 6 bases between the two ends. Germline V gives CDR1 SGHTA, CDR2 FQGTGA. CDR3 sequence reads: CASGGYEQYF. CDR3 sequence (DNA): TGTGCCAGCGGAGGGTACGAGCAGTACTTC.

V usage is TRBV28 and J usage is TRBJ1-6; unclear D gene. This CDR3 is 12 amino acids long. CDR1 and CDR2 from the germline V gene are MDHEN and SYDVKM. Trimming took 3 bases from V and 9 from J, leaving 6 bases between them. This CDR3 reads CASSFRGSPLHF. CDR3 DNA sequence: TGTGCCAGCAGTTTCCGAGGTTCACCCCTCCACTTT.

Of note for this clonotype: A much larger clone sits a single nucleotide away, making a read error possible. Without the conserved terminal phenylalanine or tryptophan, this CDR3 likely stems from a read error. The V call is TRBV19, the J call TRBJ2-7, with D possibly TRBD2 on 5 matching bases. The CDR3 length is 13 residues. Germline lookup yields CDR1 LNHDA and CDR2 SQIVND (reference sequence). V lost 6 bases, J lost 4 bases, and 13 bases lay in between. CDR3 in DNA: TGTGCCAGTAGATCGGGGAATACTTACGAGCAGTACCTC. Encoded protein: CASRSGNTYEQYL.

This clonotype has ten or more counts. The V and J genes are TRBV19 and TRBJ2-1; either TRBD1 or TRBD2 may supply D (5 bases each). Germline lookup yields CDR1 LNHDA and CDR2 SQIVND (reference sequence). This CDR3 has 15 residues. The V end was cut by 5 bases, the J end by 2 bases, with 13 bases between. The DNA of the CDR3 is TGTGCCAGTAGTCAGCCGGGACGGGCCTACAATGAGCAGTTCTTC. It encodes CASSQPGRAYNEQFF.

The chain couples TRBV11-2 to TRBJ2-7; unclear D gene. Trimming cost V 2 bases and J 1 base, with 12 bases left between them. The CDR3 sequence is 15 residues long. The germline V gene has CDR1 SGHAT and CDR2 FQNNGV. The CDR3 DNA reads as TGTGCCAGCAGCTTATCAAGGGTTGAGTCCTACGAGCAGTACTTC. It translates to CASSLSRVESYEQYF.

This clonotype is medium-sized within its sample. V usage is TRBV4-3 and J usage is TRBJ2-7; 11 nucleotides match TRBD1. Germline V gene data show CDR1 as LGHNA and CDR2 as YSLEER. This CDR3 is 19 amino acids long. Trimming removed 0 bases from V and 2 bases from J; junction bases left unmatched: 12. The CDR3 coding sequence is TGCGCCAGCAGCCAAGAACACGGGACAGGGGGATTCGTGGCCTACGAGCAGTACTTC. Encoded protein: CASSQEHGTGGFVAYEQYF.

The chain links TRBV5-4 to TRBJ2-1; D is perhaps TRBD1 or TRBD2 (6 bases each). CDR3 size: 14 residues. Germline assignment: CDR1 SGHNT and CDR2 YYREEE (reference sequence). Trimming cost V 1 base and J 4 bases, with 9 bases left between them. The CDR3 DNA reads as TGTGCCAGCAGCTTGCAGGGGACTTACAATGAGCAGTTCTTC. The encoded protein is CASSLQGTYNEQFF.

This clonotype is categorized as medium-sized. The J gene is TRBJ2-7, the V gene TRBV4-2; 13 bases match TRBD2. Germline V gives CDR1 LGHNA, CDR2 YNFKEQ. The ends lost 0 bases at V and 7 bases at J; junction bases unmatched: 6. This CDR3 is built from 16 residues. CDR3 bases: TGTGCCAGCAGCCAAGATCAACTAGCGGGGGGGCTTGAGCAGTACTTC. Translated: CASSQDQLAGGLEQYF.

Within the sample, this clonotype is medium-sized. This chain joins TRBV30 and TRBJ2-2, with D possibly being TRBD2 (6 bases). From germline, CDR1 is GTSNPN and CDR2 SVGIG (reference sequence). The V and J ends lost 3 bases and 3 bases respectively, with 11 bases between them. The CDR3 loop spans 14 amino acids. As DNA, the CDR3 is TGTGCCTGGAGCCGCCGACTAGACACCGGGGAGCTGTTTTTT. Translation: CAWSRRLDTGELFF.

Turning to this clonotype: The conserved phenylalanine or tryptophan normally closing the CDR3 is absent here, so this likely arose from a read error. The DNA is left out, because the CDR3 cannot be placed on it with certainty; the CDR3 is given as TCRdb lists it. This chain uses TRBV6-5 with TRBJ2-3; TRBD2, the table's D call, lacks a check against the DNA. Germline lookup yields CDR1 MNHEY and CDR2 SVGAGI. The CDR3 comprises 16 residues, both ends counted. CDR3 in amino acids: CASSYGLAGAEQYFGP.

V gene TRBV5-1 combines with J gene TRBJ2-5; the D call may be TRBD1 or TRBD2 (5 bases each). The germline V gene has CDR1 SGHRS and CDR2 YFSETQ. The V gene lost 0 bases and the J gene lost 2 bases, with 11 bases spanning the gap. The CDR3 covers 15 residues. DNA for the CDR3: TGCGCCAGCAGCTTGGGTTCAGGGAGTCAAGAGACCCAGTACTTC. Protein sequence: CASSLGSGSQETQYF.

This clonotype was counted a few times. A much larger clone lies a single base off, so this may be a read error. J is TRBJ1-2 and V is TRBV7-9; 8 nucleotides match TRBD1. The germline V gene has CDR1 SEHNR and CDR2 FQNEAQ (reference sequence). The CDR3 is 15 amino acids. Trimming cost V 5 bases and J 4 bases; bases outside gene matches: 9. CDR3 coding DNA: TGTGCCAGCAGCCCCGTGACCGGGACAGGCTATGGCTACACCTTC. Its protein is CASSPVTGTGYGYTF.